These 29 T cell receptor beta chains share one sample of origin, sequenced in a study of blood T cell repertoires in COVID-19. Generated by immunoSEQ multiplex PCR, the TCRdb table keeps only in-frame clones and is missing some. The table lists some 150,000 clones, more than 75% of them singletons. The specimen was peripheral blood. These receptors were taken from a human donor in a cohort sampled during active COVID-19.

The chain couples TRBV5-6 to TRBJ1-1; 9 nucleotides line up with TRBD1. Germline V gene data show CDR1 as SGHDT and CDR2 as YYEEEE. The ends lost 3 bases at V and 6 bases at J; junction bases unmatched: 6. The CDR3 is 14 amino acids. CDR3 region: CASSSRDRVPEAFF. CDR3 sequence (DNA): TGTGCCAGCAGCTCAAGGGACAGGGTCCCTGAAGCTTTCTTT.

The chain uses TRBV5-4 and TRBJ2-5; TRBD1 is a possible D gene (5 bases). With 1 base removed from V and 5 bases from J, the gap between germline ends came to 9 bases. This CDR3 is built from 13 residues. Per germline, CDR1 SGHNT and CDR2 YYREEE (reference sequence). The CDR3 reads CASSLQGRETQYF. For the CDR3, the DNA is TGTGCCAGCAGCTTGCAGGGCCGGGAGACCCAGTACTTC.

This chain uses TRBV4-1 with TRBJ2-7, with 8 positions matching TRBD1. From germline, CDR1 is MGHRA and CDR2 YSYEKL. J was trimmed by 6 bases and V by 0 bases; bases with no gene match: 13. The CDR3 has 17 residues. This CDR3 reads CASSQDERTGRSIEQYV. The CDR3 DNA reads TGCGCCAGCAGCCAAGATGAACGGACAGGGAGGTCGATCGAGCAGTACGTC.

In regard to this clone: One end of the junction is discordant with germline, which a read error may explain. The J gene is TRBJ1-6, the V gene TRBV6-1; no clear D. Germline V gene lookup returns CDR1 MNHNS and CDR2 SASEGT. The CDR3 has 14 residues. The CDR3 DNA is TGTGCCGGCAGTGATACAGCGGAAAATTCACCCCTCCACTTT. Translation: CAGSDTAENSPLHF.

V usage is TRBV12-3 or TRBV12-4 and J usage is TRBJ2-7; 8 bases fit TRBD1. The CDR3 extends over 13 amino acids. Germline trimming cut 6 bases from V and 2 bases from J; bases unmatched to any gene: 3. In DNA form, the CDR3 reads TGTGCCAGCAGCAGGGGGCTCACCTACGAGCAGTACTTC. Its protein is CASSRGLTYEQYF.

The J gene is TRBJ2-1, the V gene TRBV3-1 (or the pseudogene TRBV3-2); 10 positions match TRBD2. CDR1 and CDR2 (germline): LGHDT, YNNKEL (reference sequence). Trimming removed 3 bases from V and 9 bases from J; junction bases left unmatched: 23. This CDR3 contains 20 residues. The CDR3 DNA follows: TGTGCCAGCAGCCACCAAGGACTAGCGGACCGCCCCTCCCCGAGGGGTGAGCAGTTCTTC. This encodes CASSHQGLADRPSPRGEQFF.

The V and J genes are TRBV28 and TRBJ1-2; D not certain. The CDR3 totals 12 residues. CDR1 MDHEN and CDR2 SYDVKM come from the germline V gene. V was shortened by 5 bases and J by 7 bases, with 11 bases between the two germline ends. The CDR3 nucleotides read TGTGCCAGCAGTCTTGTGGGCTTTGGCTACACCTTC. Amino acids: CASSLVGFGYTF.

This chain connects TRBV19 to TRBJ2-2, with D perhaps TRBD1 (6 bases). CDR1 LNHDA and CDR2 SQIVND come from the germline V gene (reference sequence). The CDR3 length is 15 residues. The V and J ends lost 5 bases and 7 bases respectively, with 17 bases between them. This CDR3 is CASSLRAQGNGELFF. CDR3 in DNA: TGTGCCAGTAGTCTTCGGGCGCAGGGGAACGGGGAGCTGTTTTTT.

V gene TRBV28 combines with J gene TRBJ2-3; 8 bases are shared with TRBD1. CDR1 MDHEN and CDR2 SYDVKM come from the germline V gene. V was pared by 8 bases and J by 3 bases, with 10 bases of the junction left unmatched. The CDR3 length is 15 residues. Here the CDR3 DNA reads TGTGCCAGCGCCCACCGGGACAGGAGAACAGATACGCAGTATTTT. It is translated as CASAHRDRRTDTQYF.

The chain couples TRBV6-5 to TRBJ2-5, with TRBD1 as a possible D gene (6 bases). From germline, CDR1 is MNHEY and CDR2 SVGAGI. With 4 bases removed from V and 5 bases from J, the gap between germline ends came to 14 bases. The CDR3 is 14 amino acids. The CDR3 here is CASSSGDIRETQYF. Written as DNA, the CDR3 is TGTGCCAGCAGTTCCGGGGACATTCGGGAGACCCAGTACTTC.

This sequence joins TRBV2 and TRBJ2-1; 9 nucleotides line up with TRBD2. V was clipped by 1 base and J by 3 bases; unmatched bases: 4. The CDR3 covers 16 residues. Germline-derived CDR1 and CDR2 are SNHLY and FYNNEI. The CDR3 loop is CASSEVSSGGYNEQFF. CDR3 DNA sequence: TGTGCCAGCAGTGAAGTCAGTAGCGGGGGCTACAATGAGCAGTTCTTC.

The genes are TRBV18 and TRBJ1-6, with 10 positions matching TRBD1. The CDR3 spans 15 residues. V was pared by 6 bases and J by 9 bases, with 8 bases of the junction left unmatched. Germline V gene sequence: CDR1 KGHSH, CDR2 LQKENI. The CDR3 sequence: CASSSGTGVGSPLHF. For the CDR3, the DNA is TGTGCCAGCTCTTCCGGGACAGGGGTTGGTTCACCCCTCCACTTT. Combining the CDR3 with reference TRBV18 and TRBJ1-6 gives the whole variable domain NAGVMQNPRHLVRRRGQEARLRCSPMKGHSHVYWYRQLPEEGLKFMVYLQKENIIDESGMPKERFSAEFPKEGPSILRIQQVVRGDSAAYFCASSSGTGVGSPLHFGNGTRLTVT.

V usage is TRBV18 and J usage is TRBJ1-4; D ambiguous. Trimming stripped 4 bases from V and 2 bases from J, with 8 bases between. CDR3 length: 14 residues. Germline V gene data show CDR1 as KGHSH and CDR2 as LQKENI. Here the CDR3 DNA reads TGTGCCAGCTCACGAGCCACTACTAATGAAAAACTGTTTTTT. Protein sequence: CASSRATTNEKLFF.

The gene calls are TRBV7-9 and TRBJ1-6, with unresolved D. CDR3 length equals 12 residues. Germline CDR1 and CDR2: SEHNR and FQNEAQ (reference sequence). V lost 4 bases, J lost 7 bases, and 5 bases lay in between. CDR3 bases: TGTGCCAGCAGCTATCCGAATTCACCCCTCCACTTT. This sequence encodes CASSYPNSPLHF.

J is TRBJ1-6 and V is TRBV2, with D tentatively TRBD1 (6 bases). The germline CDR1 and CDR2 sequences are SNHLY and FYNNEI. V lost 4 bases and J 10 bases, leaving 14 bases between the germline ends. The CDR3 loop spans 14 amino acids. The CDR3 nucleotides read TGTGCCAGCAGTGTCGGGCCTCAGGGGTCACCCCTCCACTTT. Translating it yields CASSVGPQGSPLHF.

The chain couples TRBV27 to TRBJ1-4, with TRBD1 matching 7 bases. Trimming took 6 bases from V and 5 from J; bases not matched to a gene: 9. The CDR3 is made up of 15 amino acids. CDR1 and CDR2 (germline): MNHEY, SMNVEV (reference sequence). The CDR3 spells CASSKQGIVNEKLFF. CDR3 DNA sequence: TGTGCCAGCAGCAAACAGGGGATCGTGAATGAAAAACTGTTTTTT.

A single count supports this clone. J is TRBJ1-1 and V is TRBV18; 7 bases map to TRBD1. Germline values: CDR1 KGHSH, CDR2 LQKENI. Germline trimming cut 1 base from V and 1 base from J; bases unmatched to any gene: 6. This CDR3 is built from 16 residues. The CDR3 nucleotides are TGTGCCAGCTCACCACAGGGGGCTGTAGAGAACACTGAAGCTTTCTTT. Translating it yields CASSPQGAVENTEAFF. The full variable domain, its missing parts supplied by reference TRBV18 and TRBJ1-1, is NAGVMQNPRHLVRRRGQEARLRCSPMKGHSHVYWYRQLPEEGLKFMVYLQKENIIDESGMPKERFSAEFPKEGPSILRIQQVVRGDSAAYFCASSPQGAVENTEAFFGQGTRLTVV.

The genes are TRBV2 and TRBJ2-5; D uncertain. The CDR3 extends over 12 amino acids. V lost 2 bases to trimming and J lost 4 bases, with 5 bases between them. CDR1 and CDR2 from the germline V gene are SNHLY and FYNNEI. CDR3 nucleotide sequence: TGTGCCAGCAGTGAAACGGGAGAGACCCAGTACTTC. It encodes CASSETGETQYF.

The chain recombines TRBV6-4 with TRBJ1-1; D gene uncertain. The V end was cut by 5 bases, the J end by 0 bases, with 7 bases between. There are 13 residues in the CDR3. CDR1 is MRHNA and CDR2 is SNTAGT in the germline V gene. The CDR3 loop reads CASSPELNTEAFF. The CDR3 coding sequence is TGTGCCAGCAGTCCTGAGCTGAACACTGAAGCTTTCTTT.

The rearrangement links TRBV5-6 to TRBJ2-3; tentative D call: TRBD1 (6 bases). The germline gives CDR1 SGHDT, CDR2 YYEEEE. This CDR3 contains 15 residues. V dropped 4 bases and J dropped 3 bases, with 15 bases sitting between them. CDR3 protein: CASSNLARGTDTQYF. DNA for the CDR3: TGTGCCAGCAGCAACCTCGCCAGGGGTACAGATACGCAGTATTTT.

The CDR3 protein is CASSHEDRGQETQYF. CDR3 nucleotides: TGTGCCAGCAGCCACGAGGACAGGGGGCAAGAGACCCAGTACTTC. J is TRBJ2-5 and V is TRBV4-2; the match to TRBD1 covers 10 bases. Trimming took 3 bases from V and 2 from J; bases not matched to a gene: 3. The germline V gene encodes CDR1 LGHNA and CDR2 YNFKEQ. The CDR3 is 15 residues long.

The chain joins TRBV3-1 (or the pseudogene TRBV3-2) to TRBJ2-5; D not certain. This CDR3 has 12 residues. V was pared by 0 bases and J by 5 bases, with 4 bases between. Germline V CDR1 and CDR2: LGHDT, YNNKEL (reference sequence). The CDR3 DNA follows: TGTGCCAGCAGCCAAGATCTTGAGACCCAGTACTTC. This encodes CASSQDLETQYF.

This clone was detected only once. The genes are TRBV30 and TRBJ1-2; D perhaps matches TRBD1 (6 bases). V lost 1 base and J 4 bases, leaving 22 bases between the germline ends. The CDR3 consists of 17 residues. In germline, CDR1 is GTSNPN, CDR2 SVGIG (reference sequence). Here the CDR3 reads CAWSGRYSQGSSYGYTF. DNA for the CDR3: TGTGCCTGGAGTGGCCGCTACTCACAGGGCTCTAGCTATGGCTACACCTTC.

V gene TRBV10-3 combines with J gene TRBJ1-1; D possibly corresponds to TRBD1 (6 bases). Germline CDR1 reads ENHRY; CDR2 reads SYGVKD. The CDR3 contains 15 residues. Trimming shortened V by 0 bases and J by 0 bases, and 8 bases separated the two germline ends. The CDR3 sequence is CAISESQGMNTEAFF. As DNA, the CDR3 is TGTGCCATCAGTGAGTCACAGGGTATGAACACTGAAGCTTTCTTT.

This chain uses TRBV11-2 with TRBJ1-6, with a weak D call TRBD1 (6 bases). V was cut by 0 bases and J by 8 bases, with 11 bases left in between. Germline V gene data show CDR1 as SGHAT and CDR2 as FQNNGV. The CDR3 extends over 15 amino acids. The CDR3 sequence: CASSLEPGVYSPLHF. Written as DNA, the CDR3 is TGTGCCAGCAGCTTAGAGCCAGGGGTCTATTCACCCCTCCACTTT.

This chain links TRBV5-1 with TRBJ2-7; TRBD1 agrees at 7 bases. The J segment lost 1 base and the V segment lost 1 base, leaving 2 bases of the junction unmatched. The germline gives CDR1 SGHRS, CDR2 YFSETQ. The CDR3 runs to 14 residues. The CDR3 sequence: CASSLTGVSYEQYV. Written as DNA, the CDR3 is TGCGCCAGCAGCTTGACAGGGGTATCCTACGAGCAGTACGTC.

The chain is built from TRBV5-8 and TRBJ2-2; TRBD1 aligns across 7 bases. The CDR3 is 15 amino acids. Germline CDR1 reads SGHTS; CDR2 reads YDEGEE. Trimming removed 4 bases from V and 7 bases from J; junction bases left unmatched: 10. CDR3 DNA: TGTGCCAGCAGCCCCCTAGACAGGGTCGTCGGGGAGCTGTTTTTT. Amino acid sequence: CASSPLDRVVGELFF. The whole variable domain, filled in from reference TRBV5-8 and TRBJ2-2, reads EAGVTQSPTHLIKTRGQQATLRCSPISGHTSVYWYQQALGLGLQFLLWYDEGEERNRGNFPPRFSGRQFPNYSSELNVNALELEDSALYLCASSPLDRVVGELFFGEGSRLTVL.

V gene TRBV19 combines with J gene TRBJ2-1; TRBD1 matches 9 bases. Germline V gene sequence: CDR1 LNHDA, CDR2 SQIVND (reference sequence). The J segment lost 3 bases and the V segment lost 3 bases, leaving 6 bases of the junction unmatched. CDR3 length equals 16 residues. The CDR3 reads CASSIWGDRVYNEQFF. In nucleotides, the CDR3 is TGTGCCAGTAGTATCTGGGGGGACAGGGTCTACAATGAGCAGTTCTTC.

The chain has TRBV5-1 and TRBJ2-5; D is unresolved. The germline CDR1 and CDR2 sequences are SGHRS and YFSETQ. This CDR3 spans 13 amino acids. V shed 3 bases and J shed 3 bases, with 9 bases lying between them. CDR3 in DNA: TGCGCCAGCAGCTCTGTTCGGGAAGAGACCCAGTACTTC. Translated: CASSSVREETQYF.